Detailed here is one T cell receptor beta chain. The antigen is undetermined. Every single patient, without exception, relapsed after autologous stem cell transplantation, and brentuximab vedotin exposure varied. The authors enriched CD8+ T cells from thawed PBMCs via magnetic negative selection. Assay used: immunoSEQ multiplex PCR; TCRdb lists only in-frame clones, some missing. This table has 6,500 to 10,000 clones, more than 70% appearing once. Germline-derived CDR1 and CDR2 are LGHNT and FRNRAP. V was trimmed by 6 bases and J by 0 bases, leaving 15 bases between them. This CDR3 is 15 amino acids long. This sample is drawn from a study of PD-1 blockade in classical Hodgkin lymphoma. Findings of the study overall: Complete responders matched newly diagnosed patients in baseline diversity. When set against healthy donors, newly diagnosed patients were reported to show lower baseline TCR diversity. In CD4+ cells, TCR diversity went up significantly by C4D1, but in CD8+ cells it did not.

Sequences were derived from CD8+ T cells from blood, sampled at baseline. This receptor was obtained from a human donor with classical Hodgkin lymphoma. The V call is TRBV12-5, the J call TRBJ2-7; D ambiguous. This chain's CDR3 is CASGLPHFPSYEQYF. The CDR3 bases are TGTGCTAGTGGCCTACCGCACTTCCCCTCCTACGAGCAGTACTTC.